This TCR beta chain was recovered during a study of blood T cell repertoires in COVID-19. Study information: Samples of COVID-19 (acute and convalescent) were obtained from the United States, Italy and Spain. T cells, B-cell-depleted T cells, or PBMCs provided the cDNA or gDNA that served as material.

Original processing notes: Scientists estimated how many nucleated cells there were by amplifying reference gene primers. Profiled with immunoSEQ multiplex PCR; TCRdb holds only in-frame clones, not every one. V and J calls and clone size are given by that table; D and trimming were obtained from the DNA. The table shows about 400,000 clones, with 80% to 90% occurring only once. Deletions cut 1 base from V and 4 bases from J, with 13 bases between. The CDR3 runs 15 residues. The germline CDR1 and CDR2 sequences are LNHNV and YYDKDF (reference sequence). The sequenced material came from peripheral blood. The rearrangement links TRBV15 to TRBJ1-2; D gene uncertain. This TCR was sampled from a man between 35 and 55 years old with acute or convalescent COVID-19. CDR3 nucleotide sequence: TGTGCCACCAGCAGAGTCGGAGGGTCAGGCTATGGCTACACCTTC. The encoded protein is CATSRVGGSGYGYTF.